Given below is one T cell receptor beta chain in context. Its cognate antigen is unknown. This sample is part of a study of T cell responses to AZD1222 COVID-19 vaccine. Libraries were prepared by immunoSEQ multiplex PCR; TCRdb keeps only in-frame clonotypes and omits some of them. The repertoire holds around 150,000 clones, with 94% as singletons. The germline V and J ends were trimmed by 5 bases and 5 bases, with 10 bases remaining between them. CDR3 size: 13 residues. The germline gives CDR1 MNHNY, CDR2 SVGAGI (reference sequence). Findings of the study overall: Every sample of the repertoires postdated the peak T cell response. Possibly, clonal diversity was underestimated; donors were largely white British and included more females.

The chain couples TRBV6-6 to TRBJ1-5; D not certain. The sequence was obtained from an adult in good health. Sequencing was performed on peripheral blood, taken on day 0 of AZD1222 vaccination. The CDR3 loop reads CASSPSGYQPQHF. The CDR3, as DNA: TGTGCCAGCAGTCCTAGTGGGTATCAGCCCCAGCATTTT.